Here is one T cell receptor beta chain with its context. No antigen is known for it. The V and J ends lost 11 bases and 2 bases, in that order; junction bases with no gene match: 9. Germline values: CDR1 ENHRY, CDR2 SYGVKD. The CDR3 is made up of 14 amino acids. Study outcomes and limitations: In terms of TCR gene usage, tumor memory CD4+ T cells clustered together with blood and lymph node memory CD4+ cells, as well as with lymph node naive CD4+ cells. Greatest tumor Treg TCR overlap was with tumor naive CD4+ cells.

One entry per CDR3 protein, called by TCRdb with MiXCR from the 5' RACE reads. The top ten hold roughly 53% of the sample, which has about 5,300 distinct CDR3 sequences, roughly 38% seen once. Memory CD4+ cells were defined as CD4+CD45RO+CD25-. The V and J genes are TRBV10-3 and TRBJ1-5; 7 bases map to TRBD1. This sequence originates from a female donor with breast cancer. Sequenced input: memory CD4+ T cells sorted from blood. Subset here: memory CD4+ T cells, CD4+CD45RO+CD25-. The CDR3, as DNA: TGTGCCGCCTCACAGCAGGGGGGCAATCAGCCCCAGCATTTT. Protein product: CAASQQGGNQPQHF.